One and the same sample provided the 12 T cell receptor beta chains below, sequenced in a study of blood T cells in healthy people across ages. Using a J-beta primer mix together with a sample-barcoded 5' primer, a second PCR was run for about 7 to 12 cycles. Each CDR3 protein gets one entry after TCRdb re-called the 5' RACE reads with MiXCR. The table shows 1.5 million to 2 million distinct CDR3 sequences, with almost 35% occurring only once. Sequenced input: blood. The receptor set was obtained from a woman aged 30 to 39 in good health.

The CDR3: CASSFGARLAGEGETQYF. The CDR3 region has the DNA TGTGCCAGCAGCTTTGGGGCTCGACTAGCGGGAGAGGGGGAGACCCAGTACTTC. The V gene is TRBV9, the J gene TRBJ2-5; 12 positions match TRBD2. The germline V gene has CDR1 SGDLS and CDR2 YYNGEE. The CDR3 consists of 18 residues. J lost 5 bases, V lost 4 bases, and 15 bases had no gene match.

Regarding this clonotype: The germline gene is not matched at one end of the junction; a read error may be the cause. V usage is TRBV12-3 or TRBV12-4 and J usage is TRBJ2-7; weak D call: TRBD2 (5 bases). The CDR3 spans 13 residues. DNA for the CDR3: TGTGCCAGCAGTTTGGCTAGCTCCTACGTGCAGTACTTC. Protein: CASSLASSYVQYF.

In this sample, this clonotype turned up once. At one end, the junction sequence differs from germline, possibly due to a read error. This chain joins TRBV4-1 and TRBJ2-1; maybe TRBD1 (5 bases). CDR3 length: 15 amino acids. Germline V gene lookup returns CDR1 MGHRA and CDR2 YSYEKL. The CDR3 loop is CASSQAIQAYDEQFF. The CDR3 nucleotides read TGCGCCAGCAGCCAAGCGATACAGGCCTACGATGAGCAGTTCTTC.

The rearrangement links TRBV7-3 to TRBJ2-1, with 9 bases lining up with TRBD2. Germline lookup yields CDR1 SGHTA and CDR2 FQGTGA. V gave up 5 bases and J gave up 9 bases; unmatched junction bases: 8. CDR3 length: 14 residues. This CDR3 is CASSHLAGESEQFF. The CDR3 bases are TGTGCCAGCAGCCACTTAGCGGGAGAAAGTGAGCAGTTCTTC.

V gene TRBV12-5 combines with J gene TRBJ1-1, with D possibly being TRBD1 (5 bases). Trimming took off 6 bases at V and 5 bases at J, with 10 bases between the two ends. This CDR3 comprises 12 residues. Looked up from germline, CDR1 is LGHNT and CDR2 is FRNRAP. CDR3 nucleotide sequence: TGTGCTAGTGGCCACGGACATACTGAAGCTTTCTTT. Encoded protein: CASGHGHTEAFF.

In its sample, this clonotype was seen many times. The CDR3: CASGQEGGEQFF. Here the CDR3 DNA reads TGTGCCAGCGGCCAGGAGGGGGGGGAGCAGTTCTTC. This sequence joins TRBV12-3 or TRBV12-4 and TRBJ2-1; D is possibly TRBD2 (7 bases). Trimming shortened V by 8 bases and J by 10 bases, and 15 bases separated the two germline ends. The CDR3 is made up of 12 amino acids.

The table lists this clonotype with a count of one. The genes are TRBV10-2 and TRBJ2-3, with 9 bases lining up with TRBD2. The CDR3 spans 17 residues. Germline trimming cut 6 bases from V and 4 bases from J; bases unmatched to any gene: 14. Germline V gene sequence: CDR1 WSHSY, CDR2 SAAADI. DNA of the CDR3: TGCGCCAGCAGCGGCTGGGGGCGGGGGGGCTCGCCAGATACGCAGTATTTT. It encodes CASSGWGRGGSPDTQYF.

Here the CDR3 reads CASSLEGGEGPQHF. In DNA, the CDR3 is TGTGCCAGCAGTTTAGAGGGGGGGGAGGGGCCCCAGCATTTT. The V gene is TRBV12-3 or TRBV12-4, the J gene TRBJ1-5; TRBD1 might be the D (6 bases). This CDR3 has 14 residues. V was shortened by 1 base and J by 9 bases, with 13 bases between the two germline ends.

This clonotype has ten or more counts. The rearrangement joins TRBV7-6 to TRBJ2-3, with a tentative D call TRBD1 (5 bases). Trimming shortened V by 0 bases and J by 5 bases, and 12 bases separated the two germline ends. This CDR3 has 15 amino acids. CDR1 and CDR2 from the germline V gene are SGHVS and FNYEAQ. CDR3 sequence reads: CASSLAGGAKDTQYF. CDR3 DNA sequence: TGTGCCAGCAGCTTAGCGGGTGGGGCGAAAGATACGCAGTATTTT.

The genes are TRBV6-6 and TRBJ2-6, with D possibly matching TRBD1 (5 bases). The length of the CDR3 is 16 residues. The germline V gene encodes CDR1 MNHNY and CDR2 SVGAGI (reference sequence). V lost 6 bases and J 0 bases, leaving 12 bases between the germline ends. The CDR3 is CASSEPQVSGANVLTF. As DNA, the CDR3 is TGTGCCAGCAGCGAACCACAGGTCTCTGGGGCCAACGTCCTGACTTTC.

In regard to this clonotype: Given a much more abundant clone one base away, this may be a read error. J is TRBJ2-5 and V is TRBV10-3; 13 positions match TRBD2. CDR3 length equals 14 residues. Losses at the gene ends were 6 bases for V and 11 bases for J; bases not matched to a gene: 9. Germline CDR1 ENHRY, CDR2 SYGVKD. The CDR3 is CAISGLAGVTEQYF. CDR3 nucleotides: TGTGCCATCAGCGGACTAGCGGGAGTTACTGAGCAGTACTTC.

This clonotype appeared a few times. DNA of the CDR3: TGTGCCAGCAGCCCCGGCCTAGCGGGGGCCGCAGATACGCAGTATTTT. This sequence encodes CASSPGLAGAADTQYF. The chain has TRBV12-3 or TRBV12-4 and TRBJ2-3, with 10 bases lining up with TRBD2. The CDR3 has 16 amino acids. Trimming at V came to 6 bases and at J to 4 bases, leaving 10 bases not matched to a gene.